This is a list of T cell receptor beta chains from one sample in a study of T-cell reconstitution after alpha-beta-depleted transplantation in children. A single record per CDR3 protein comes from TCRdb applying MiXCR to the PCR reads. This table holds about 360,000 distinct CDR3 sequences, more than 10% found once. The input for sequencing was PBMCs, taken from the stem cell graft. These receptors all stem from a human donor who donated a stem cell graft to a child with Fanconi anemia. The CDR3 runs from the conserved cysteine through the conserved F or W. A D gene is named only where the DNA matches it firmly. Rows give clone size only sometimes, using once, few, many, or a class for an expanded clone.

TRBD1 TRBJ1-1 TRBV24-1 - TGTGCCACCAGTGATTCGACACAGGGGGCGCGGACTGAAGCTTTCTTT CATSDSTQGARTEAFF
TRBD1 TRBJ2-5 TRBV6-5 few TGTGCCAGCAGTTACTCTCCCCAGGGGGATGAGACCCAGTACTTC CASSYSPQGDETQYF
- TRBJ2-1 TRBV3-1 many TGTGCCAGCAGCCGCGGCTGGGGGGCGGATTCTGAGCAGTTCTTC CASSRGWGADSEQFF
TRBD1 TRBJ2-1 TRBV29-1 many TGCAGCGTGCGAGACAGGGGGAACTACAATGAGCAGTTCTTC CSVRDRGNYNEQFF
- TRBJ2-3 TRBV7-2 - TGTGCCAGCAGCTCCTATCGGGATACGCAGTATTTT CASSSYRDTQYF
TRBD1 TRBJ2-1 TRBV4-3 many TGCGCCAGCAGCCTTGACAGGGAATCCTACAATGAGCAGTTCTTC CASSLDRESYNEQFF
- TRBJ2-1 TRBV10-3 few TGTGCCATCAGTGGATCTAGCGAGGTGAGCTCCTACAATGAGCAGTTCTTC CAISGSSEVSSYNEQFF
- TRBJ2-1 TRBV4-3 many TGCGCCAGCAGCCAAGATCCCAGTTACAATGAGCAGTTCTTC CASSQDPSYNEQFF
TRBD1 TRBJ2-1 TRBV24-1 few TGTGCCACCAGTGATCCGACAGGGACGGGCAATGAGCAGTTCTTC CATSDPTGTGNEQFF
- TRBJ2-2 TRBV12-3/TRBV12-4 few TGTGCCAGCTTGGGGCGGACCGGGGAGCTGTTTTTT CASLGRTGELFF
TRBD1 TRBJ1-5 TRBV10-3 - TGTGCCATCAGTGAGTCGCCAACAGGGGTTCAGCCCCAGCATTTT CAISESPTGVQPQHF
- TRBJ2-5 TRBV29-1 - TGCAGCGCCGTCAGGCCCGTTGAGACCCAGTACTTC CSAVRPVETQYF
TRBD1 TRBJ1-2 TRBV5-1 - TGCGCCAGCAGCTTAGCAGGGGGCGCGTATGGCTACACCTTC CASSLAGGAYGYTF
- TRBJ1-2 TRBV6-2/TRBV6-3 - TGTGCCAGCAGTTACGGGCCCTATGGCTACACCTTC CASSYGPYGYTF
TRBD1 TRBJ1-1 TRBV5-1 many TGCGCCAGCAGCCAAGGGGGCGGAGACACTGAAGCTTTCTTT CASSQGGGDTEAFF
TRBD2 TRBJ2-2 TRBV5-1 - TGCGCCACCCGACTAGCGGGTTACACCGGGGAGCTGTTTTTT CATRLAGYTGELFF
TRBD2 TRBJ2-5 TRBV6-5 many TGTGCCAGCAGTTACGTCGCCGGGGGGGCCCAGTACTTC CASSYVAGGAQYF
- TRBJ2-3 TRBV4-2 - TGTGCCAGCAGCCGTACTACCTCCTCCACAGATACGCAGTATTTT CASSRTTSSTDTQYF
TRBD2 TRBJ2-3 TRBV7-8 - TGTGCCAGCAGCTCGATAGCGGGGAGCACAGATACGCAGTATTTT CASSSIAGSTDTQYF
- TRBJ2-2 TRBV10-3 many TGTGCCATCAGTGACCCGGGACACAACACCGGGGAGCTGTTTTTT CAISDPGHNTGELFF
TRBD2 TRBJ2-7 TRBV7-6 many TGTGCCAGCAGCTCAGGACTAGCGGGGGGAAGGGTGCCCCTCGAGCAGTACTTC CASSSGLAGGRVPLEQYF
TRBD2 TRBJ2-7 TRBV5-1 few TGCGCCAGCAGCTTGTCTGAAGCCGGGACTAGCGGCAAGCAGTACTTC CASSLSEAGTSGKQYF
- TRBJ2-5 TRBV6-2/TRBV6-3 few TGTGCCAGCAGTCGACAGGTTCGCGAGACCCAGTACTTC CASSRQVRETQYF
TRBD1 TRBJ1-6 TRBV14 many TGTGCCAGCAGCCAGGGACAGGGTGGTAATTCACCCCTCCACTTT CASSQGQGGNSPLHF
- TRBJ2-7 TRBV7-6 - TGTGCCAGCAGCTTAGGGCCCAGTGAGGGGTCCTCCTACGAGCAGTACTTC CASSLGPSEGSSYEQYF
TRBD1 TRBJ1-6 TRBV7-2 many TGTGCCAGCAAACTAGCGAAGGACAGGCCTAATTCACCCCTCCACTTT CASKLAKDRPNSPLHF
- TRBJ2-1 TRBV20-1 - TGCAGTGCCACCCTTAGGGGGTTCTACAATGAGCAGTTCTTC CSATLRGFYNEQFF
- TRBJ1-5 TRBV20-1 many TGCAGTGCTAGAGTTGAAGCGGCGCAGGGTAGGCCCCAGCATTTT CSARVEAAQGRPQHF
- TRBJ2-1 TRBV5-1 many TGCGCCAGCAGCTTGGCGGACTACAATGAGCAGTTCTTC CASSLADYNEQFF
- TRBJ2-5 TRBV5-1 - TGCGCCAGCAGCTCCCTACAGGGAGAAGAGACCCAGTACTTC CASSSLQGEETQYF
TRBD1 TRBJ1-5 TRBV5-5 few TGTGCCAGCAGCCGAGAAGCGGACAGGGGGTGGCAGCCCCAGCATTTT CASSREADRGWQPQHF
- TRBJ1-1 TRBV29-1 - TGCAGCGCGACGCAGGGAGCCGCTGAAGCTTTCTTT CSATQGAAEAFF
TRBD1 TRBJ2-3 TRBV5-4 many TGTGCCAGCAGCTTGACAGGGGGCAAAGATACGCAGTATTTT CASSLTGGKDTQYF
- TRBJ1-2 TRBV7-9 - TGTGCCAGCAGCTTAGGACGGAATAACTATGGCTACACCTTC CASSLGRNNYGYTF
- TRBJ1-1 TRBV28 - TGTGCCAGCAGTTTATTGGACCCCGGTGAAGCTTTCTTT CASSLLDPGEAFF
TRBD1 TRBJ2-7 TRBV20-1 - TGCAGTGCCACTCCGGGACAGCTAGCCTACGAGCAGTACTTC CSATPGQLAYEQYF
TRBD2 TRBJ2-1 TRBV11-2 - TGTGCCAGCAGCTTAGTGAGGGTAGCGGGGGGGCTCTACAATGAGCAGTTCTTC CASSLVRVAGGLYNEQFF
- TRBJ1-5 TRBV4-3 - TGCGCCAGCAGCCAAGATTTGACGGTCGACAATCAGCCCCAGCATTTT CASSQDLTVDNQPQHF
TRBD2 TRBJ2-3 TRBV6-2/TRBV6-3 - TGTGCCAGCAGTTATGACCCTAGCGGGGGGGCAGGTACGGATACGCAGTATTTT CASSYDPSGGAGTDTQYF
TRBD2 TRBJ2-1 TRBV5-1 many TGCGCCAGCAGCTACTTTAGCGGGGGGGCTTCCATGCATGAGCAGTTCTTC CASSYFSGGASMHEQFF
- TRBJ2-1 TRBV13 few TGTGCCAGCAGCTGGACTGGCTCCTACAATGAGCAGTTCTTC CASSWTGSYNEQFF
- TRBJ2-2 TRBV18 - TGTGCCAGCTCACCACTCCTCCCGGGACCGAGGAACACCGGGGAGCTGTTTTTT CASSPLLPGPRNTGELFF
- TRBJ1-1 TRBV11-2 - TGTGCCAGCAGTTTACTGGGGGTCTTGAACGCTGAAGCTTTCTTT CASSLLGVLNAEAFF
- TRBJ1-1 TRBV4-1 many TGCGCCAGCAGCTATGACATCCCGTCGAGGGCTGAAGCTTTCTTT CASSYDIPSRAEAFF
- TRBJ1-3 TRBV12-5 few TGTGCTAGTGGTTTGGTAGGAGTTAGCTCTGGAAACACCATATATTTT CASGLVGVSSGNTIYF
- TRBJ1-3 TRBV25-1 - TGTGCCACGACAGACTCTGGAAACACCATATATTTT CATTDSGNTIYF
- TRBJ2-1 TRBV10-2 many TGCGCCAGCAGTGATGGTCTAGCCAATGAGCAGTTCTTC CASSDGLANEQFF
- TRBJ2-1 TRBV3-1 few TGTGCCAGCAGCCAAGACTACCTGGGGAATGAGCAGTTCTTC CASSQDYLGNEQFF
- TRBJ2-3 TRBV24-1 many TGTGCCACCAGTGATCCAACAGGAGATACGCAGTATTTT CATSDPTGDTQYF
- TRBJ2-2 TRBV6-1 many TGTGCCAGCGAATTTGACAGCACCAACACCGGGGAGCTGTTTTTT CASEFDSTNTGELFF
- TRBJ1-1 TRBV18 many TGTGCCAGCTCACCACAACAGAAGGGCAACACTGAAGCTTTCTTT CASSPQQKGNTEAFF
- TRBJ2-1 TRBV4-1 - TGCGCCAGCAGACCAGACTATATCTCCAATGAGCAGTTCTTC CASRPDYISNEQFF
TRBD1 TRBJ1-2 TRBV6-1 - TGTGCCAGCAGTCGGACAGGGACCTATGGCTACACCTTC CASSRTGTYGYTF
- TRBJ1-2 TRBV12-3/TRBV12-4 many TGTGCCAGCAGTTTAAACCCGGAGGCAGGCTACACCTTC CASSLNPEAGYTF
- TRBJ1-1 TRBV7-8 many TGTGCCAGCAGCTTAACCTCTCTTAACACTGAAGCTTTCTTT CASSLTSLNTEAFF